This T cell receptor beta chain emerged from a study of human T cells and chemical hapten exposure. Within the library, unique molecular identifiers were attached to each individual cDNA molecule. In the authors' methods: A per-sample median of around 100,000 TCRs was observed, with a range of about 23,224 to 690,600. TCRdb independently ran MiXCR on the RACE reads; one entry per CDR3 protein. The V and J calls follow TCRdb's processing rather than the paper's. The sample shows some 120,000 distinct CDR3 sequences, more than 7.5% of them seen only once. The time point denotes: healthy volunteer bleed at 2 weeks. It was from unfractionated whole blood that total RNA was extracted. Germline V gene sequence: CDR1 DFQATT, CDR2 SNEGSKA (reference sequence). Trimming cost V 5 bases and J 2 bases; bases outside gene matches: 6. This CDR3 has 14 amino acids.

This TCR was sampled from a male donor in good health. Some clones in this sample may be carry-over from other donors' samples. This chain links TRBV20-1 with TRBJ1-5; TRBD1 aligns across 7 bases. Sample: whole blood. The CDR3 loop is CSALDGTGNQPQHF. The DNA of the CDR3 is TGCAGTGCTTTGGATGGGACAGGCAATCAGCCCCAGCATTTT.